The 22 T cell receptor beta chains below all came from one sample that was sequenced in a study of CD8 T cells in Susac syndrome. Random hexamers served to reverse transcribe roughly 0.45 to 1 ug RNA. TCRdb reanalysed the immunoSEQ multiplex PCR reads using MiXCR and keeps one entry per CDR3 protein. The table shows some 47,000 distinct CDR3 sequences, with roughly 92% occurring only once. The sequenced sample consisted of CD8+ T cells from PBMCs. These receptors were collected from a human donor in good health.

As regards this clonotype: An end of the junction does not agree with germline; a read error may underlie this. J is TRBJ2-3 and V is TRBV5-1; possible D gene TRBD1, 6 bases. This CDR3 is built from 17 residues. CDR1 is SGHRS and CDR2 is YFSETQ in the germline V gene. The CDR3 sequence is CASSLALKQGDTDTQFF. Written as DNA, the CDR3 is TGCGCCAGCAGCTTGGCCCTCAAACAAGGGGACACAGATACGCAGTTTTTT.

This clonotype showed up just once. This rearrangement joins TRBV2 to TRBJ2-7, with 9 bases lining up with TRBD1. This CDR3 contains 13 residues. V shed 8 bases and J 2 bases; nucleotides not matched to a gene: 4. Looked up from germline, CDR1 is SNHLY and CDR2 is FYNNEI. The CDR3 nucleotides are TGTGCCAGCGGACAGGGGAAGGCCTACGAGCAGTACTTC. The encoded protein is CASGQGKAYEQYF.

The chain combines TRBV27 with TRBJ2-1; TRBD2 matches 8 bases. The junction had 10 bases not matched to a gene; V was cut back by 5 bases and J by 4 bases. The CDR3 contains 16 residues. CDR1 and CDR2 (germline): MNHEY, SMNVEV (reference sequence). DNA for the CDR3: TGTGCCAGCAGTAGTAATAGCGGGAAACCTTACAATGAGCAGTTCTTC. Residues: CASSSNSGKPYNEQFF.

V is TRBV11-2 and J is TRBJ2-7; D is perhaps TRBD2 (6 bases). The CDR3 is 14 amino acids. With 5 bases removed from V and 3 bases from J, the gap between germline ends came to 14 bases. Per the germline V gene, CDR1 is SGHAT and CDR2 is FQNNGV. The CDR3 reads CASSARDWNYEQYF. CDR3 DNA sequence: TGTGCCAGCAGCGCCCGGGACTGGAACTACGAGCAGTACTTC. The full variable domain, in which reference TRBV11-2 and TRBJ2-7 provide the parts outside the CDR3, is EAGVAQSPRYKIIEKRQSVAFWCNPISGHATLYWYQQILGQGPKLLIQFQNNGVVDDSQLPKDRFSAERLKGVDSTLKIQPAKLEDSAVYLCASSARDWNYEQYFGPGTRLTVT.

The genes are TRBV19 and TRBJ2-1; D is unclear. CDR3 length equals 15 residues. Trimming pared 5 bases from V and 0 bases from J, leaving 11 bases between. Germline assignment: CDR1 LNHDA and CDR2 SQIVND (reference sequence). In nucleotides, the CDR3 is TGTGCCAGTAGTTCGAGTAGGGACTCCTACAATGAGCAGTTCTTC. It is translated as CASSSSRDSYNEQFF. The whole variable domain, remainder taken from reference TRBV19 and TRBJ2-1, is DGGITQSPKYLFRKEGQNVTLSCEQNLNHDAMYWYRQDPGQGLRLIYYSQIVNDFQKGDIAEGYSVSREKKESFPLTVTSAQKNPTAFYLCASSSSRDSYNEQFFGPGTRLTVL.

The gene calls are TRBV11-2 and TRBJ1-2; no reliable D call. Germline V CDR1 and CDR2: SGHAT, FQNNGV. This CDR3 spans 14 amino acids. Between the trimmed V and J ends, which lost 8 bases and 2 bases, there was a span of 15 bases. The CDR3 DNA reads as TGTGCCAGCTCCCCAAGGGAACGGAACTATGGCTACACCTTC. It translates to CASSPRERNYGYTF.

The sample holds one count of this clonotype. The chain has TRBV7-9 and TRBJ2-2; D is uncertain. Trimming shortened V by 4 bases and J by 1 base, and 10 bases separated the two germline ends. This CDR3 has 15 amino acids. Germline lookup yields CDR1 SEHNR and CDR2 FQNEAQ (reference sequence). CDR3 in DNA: TGTGCCAGCAGCTCAGCAGTATTGAACACCGGGGAGCTGTTTTTT. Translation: CASSSAVLNTGELFF.

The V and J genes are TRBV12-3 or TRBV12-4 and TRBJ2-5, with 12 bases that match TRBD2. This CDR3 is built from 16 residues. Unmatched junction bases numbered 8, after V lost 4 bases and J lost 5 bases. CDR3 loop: CASSSVLAGGDETQYF. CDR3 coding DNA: TGTGCCAGCAGTTCTGTTCTAGCGGGAGGGGATGAGACCCAGTACTTC.

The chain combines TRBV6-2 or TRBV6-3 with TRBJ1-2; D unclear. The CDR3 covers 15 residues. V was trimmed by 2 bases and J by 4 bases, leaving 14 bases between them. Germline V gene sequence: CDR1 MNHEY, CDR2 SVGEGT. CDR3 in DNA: TGTGCCAGCAGTTACCTCATAACTTCGACCTATGGCTACACCTTC. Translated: CASSYLITSTYGYTF.

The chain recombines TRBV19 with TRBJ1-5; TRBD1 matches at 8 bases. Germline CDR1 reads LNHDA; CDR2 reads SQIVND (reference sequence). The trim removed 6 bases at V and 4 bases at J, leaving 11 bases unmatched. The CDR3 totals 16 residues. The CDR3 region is CASRGLGQGSNQPQHF. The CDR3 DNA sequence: TGTGCCAGTAGAGGCCTTGGACAGGGCTCTAATCAGCCCCAGCATTTT. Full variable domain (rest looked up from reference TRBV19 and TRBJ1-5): DGGITQSPKYLFRKEGQNVTLSCEQNLNHDAMYWYRQDPGQGLRLIYYSQIVNDFQKGDIAEGYSVSREKKESFPLTVTSAQKNPTAFYLCASRGLGQGSNQPQHFGDGTRLSIL.

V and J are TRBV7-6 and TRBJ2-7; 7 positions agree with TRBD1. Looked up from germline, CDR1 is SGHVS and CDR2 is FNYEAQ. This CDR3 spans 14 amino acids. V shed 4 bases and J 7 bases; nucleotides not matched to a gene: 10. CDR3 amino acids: CASSYPEAGGEQYF. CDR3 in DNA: TGTGCCAGCAGCTACCCCGAGGCAGGGGGTGAGCAGTACTTC.

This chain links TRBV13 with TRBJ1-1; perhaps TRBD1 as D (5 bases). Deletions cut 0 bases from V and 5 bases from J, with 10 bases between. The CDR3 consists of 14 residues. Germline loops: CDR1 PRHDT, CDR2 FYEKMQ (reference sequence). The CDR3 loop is CASSLGGGSTEAFF. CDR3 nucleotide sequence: TGTGCCAGCAGCTTAGGTGGGGGGTCAACTGAAGCTTTCTTT. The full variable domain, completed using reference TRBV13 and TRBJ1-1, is AAGVIQSPRHLIKEKRETATLKCYPIPRHDTVYWYQQGPGQDPQFLISFYEKMQSDKGSIPDRFSAQQFSDYHSELNMSSLELGDSALYFCASSLGGGSTEAFFGQGTRLTVV.

CDR3 DNA sequence: TGTGCCAGCAGTTTAGAGGGCCCAAAGGGGGTTTCCTACGAGCAGTACTTC. Translated: CASSLEGPKGVSYEQYF. The chain carries TRBV12-3 or TRBV12-4 and TRBJ2-7; perhaps TRBD1 as D (6 bases). V lost 1 base and J 1 base, leaving 17 bases between the germline ends. This CDR3 contains 17 residues.

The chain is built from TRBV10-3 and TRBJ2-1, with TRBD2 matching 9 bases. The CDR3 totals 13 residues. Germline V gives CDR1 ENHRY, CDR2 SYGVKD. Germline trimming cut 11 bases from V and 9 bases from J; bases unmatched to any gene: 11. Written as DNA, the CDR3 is TGTGCCTCCTTTATGGCGGGAGGGCGTGAGCAGTTCTTC. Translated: CASFMAGGREQFF.

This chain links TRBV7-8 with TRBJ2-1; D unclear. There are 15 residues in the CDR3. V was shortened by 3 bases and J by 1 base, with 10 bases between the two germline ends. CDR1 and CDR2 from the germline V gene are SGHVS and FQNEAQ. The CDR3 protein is CASSFEWSSYNEQFF. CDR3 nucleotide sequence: TGTGCCAGCAGCTTTGAGTGGTCTTCCTACAATGAGCAGTTCTTC.

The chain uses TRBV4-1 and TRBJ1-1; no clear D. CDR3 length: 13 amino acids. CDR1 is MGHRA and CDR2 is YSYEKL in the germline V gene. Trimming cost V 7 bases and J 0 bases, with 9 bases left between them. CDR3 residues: CASISTLNTEAFF. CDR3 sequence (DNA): TGCGCCAGCATAAGCACGCTGAACACTGAAGCTTTCTTT.

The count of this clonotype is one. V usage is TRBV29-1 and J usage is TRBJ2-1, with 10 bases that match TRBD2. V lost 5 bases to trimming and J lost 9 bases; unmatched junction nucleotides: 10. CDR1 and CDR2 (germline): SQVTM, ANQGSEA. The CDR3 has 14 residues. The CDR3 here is CSVRLLAGAREQFF. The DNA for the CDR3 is TGCAGCGTTCGTTTGCTAGCGGGAGCTCGTGAGCAGTTCTTC.

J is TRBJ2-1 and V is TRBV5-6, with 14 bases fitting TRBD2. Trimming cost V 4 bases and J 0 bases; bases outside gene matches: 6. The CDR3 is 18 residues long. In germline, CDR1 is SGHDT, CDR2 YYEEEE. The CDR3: CASSPSGTSGSSYNEQFF. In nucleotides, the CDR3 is TGTGCCAGCAGCCCGTCCGGGACTAGCGGGAGCTCCTACAATGAGCAGTTCTTC. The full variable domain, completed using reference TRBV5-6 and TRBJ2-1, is DAGVTQSPTHLIKTRGQQVTLRCSPKSGHDTVSWYQQALGQGPQFIFQYYEEEERQRGNFPDRFSGHQFPNYSSELNVNALLLGDSALYLCASSPSGTSGSSYNEQFFGPGTRLTVL.

CDR3 protein: CASSPLDTEAFF. The CDR3, as DNA: TGTGCCAGCTCACCCCTGGACACTGAAGCTTTCTTT. This chain connects TRBV18 to TRBJ1-1; D is unclear. Looked up from germline, CDR1 is KGHSH and CDR2 is LQKENI. The V end was cut by 3 bases, the J end by 3 bases, with 5 bases between. The CDR3 runs 12 residues.

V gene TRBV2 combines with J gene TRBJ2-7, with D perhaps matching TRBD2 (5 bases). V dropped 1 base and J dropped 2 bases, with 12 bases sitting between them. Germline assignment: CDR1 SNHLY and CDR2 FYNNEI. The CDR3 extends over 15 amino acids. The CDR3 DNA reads TGTGCCAGCAGTGAAGGCGTAGCGCCGACCTACGAGCAGTACTTC. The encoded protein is CASSEGVAPTYEQYF.

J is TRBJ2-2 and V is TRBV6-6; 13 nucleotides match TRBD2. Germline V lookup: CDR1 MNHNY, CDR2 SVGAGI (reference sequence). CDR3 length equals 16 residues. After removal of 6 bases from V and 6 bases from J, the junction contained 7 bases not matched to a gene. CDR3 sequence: CASSPGTSGKAGELFF. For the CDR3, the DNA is TGTGCCAGCAGCCCCGGGACTAGCGGGAAGGCCGGGGAGCTGTTTTTT.

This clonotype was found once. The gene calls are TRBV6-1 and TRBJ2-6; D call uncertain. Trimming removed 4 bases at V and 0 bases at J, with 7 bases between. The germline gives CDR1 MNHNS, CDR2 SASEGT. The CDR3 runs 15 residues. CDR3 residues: CASSATDSGANVLTF. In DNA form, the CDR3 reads TGTGCCAGCAGTGCCACCGACTCTGGGGCCAACGTCCTGACTTTC.